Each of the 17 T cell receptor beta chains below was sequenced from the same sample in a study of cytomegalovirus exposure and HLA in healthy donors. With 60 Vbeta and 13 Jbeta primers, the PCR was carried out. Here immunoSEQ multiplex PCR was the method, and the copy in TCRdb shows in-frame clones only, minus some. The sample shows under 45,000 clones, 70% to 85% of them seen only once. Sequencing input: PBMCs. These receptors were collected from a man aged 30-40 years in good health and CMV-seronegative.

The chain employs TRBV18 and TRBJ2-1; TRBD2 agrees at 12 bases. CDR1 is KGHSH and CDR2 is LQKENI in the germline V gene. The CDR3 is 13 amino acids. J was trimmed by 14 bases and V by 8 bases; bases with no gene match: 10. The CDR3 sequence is CASAIQTSGRKFF. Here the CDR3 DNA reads TGTGCCAGCGCAATCCAAACTAGCGGGAGGAAGTTCTTC.

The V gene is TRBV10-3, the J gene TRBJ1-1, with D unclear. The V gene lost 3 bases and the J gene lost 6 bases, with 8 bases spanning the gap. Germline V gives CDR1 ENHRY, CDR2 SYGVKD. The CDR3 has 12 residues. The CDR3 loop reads CAISDLQAEAFF. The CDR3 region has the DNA TGTGCCATCAGTGACCTTCAGGCTGAAGCTTTCTTT.

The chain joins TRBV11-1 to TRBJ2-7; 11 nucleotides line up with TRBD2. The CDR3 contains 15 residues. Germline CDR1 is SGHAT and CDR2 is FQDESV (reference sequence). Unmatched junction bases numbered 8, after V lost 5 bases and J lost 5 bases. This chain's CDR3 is CASSGPGLAEDEQYF. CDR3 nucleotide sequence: TGTGCCAGCAGCGGACCGGGACTAGCGGAGGACGAGCAGTACTTC.

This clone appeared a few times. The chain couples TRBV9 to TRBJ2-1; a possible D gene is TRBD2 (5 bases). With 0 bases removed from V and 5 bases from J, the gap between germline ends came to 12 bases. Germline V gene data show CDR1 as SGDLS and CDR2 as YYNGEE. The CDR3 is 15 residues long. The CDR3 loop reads CASSVGRTPNNEQFF. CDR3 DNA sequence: TGTGCCAGCAGCGTAGGAAGGACTCCTAACAATGAGCAGTTCTTC.

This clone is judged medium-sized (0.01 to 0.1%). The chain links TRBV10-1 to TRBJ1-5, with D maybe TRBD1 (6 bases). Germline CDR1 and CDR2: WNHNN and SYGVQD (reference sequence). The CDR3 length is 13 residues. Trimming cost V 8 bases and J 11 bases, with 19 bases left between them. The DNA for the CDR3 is TGCGCCAGCTCAGAGGGGGGGGGTTCGGCCCAGCATTTT. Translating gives CASSEGGGSAQHF.

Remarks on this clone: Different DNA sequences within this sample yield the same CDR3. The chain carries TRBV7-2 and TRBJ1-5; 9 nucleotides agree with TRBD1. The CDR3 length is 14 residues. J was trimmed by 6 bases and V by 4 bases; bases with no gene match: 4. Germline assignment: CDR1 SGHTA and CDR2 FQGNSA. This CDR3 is CASSSGQGLQPQHF. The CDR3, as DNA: TGTGCCAGCAGCTCGGGACAGGGCCTTCAGCCCCAGCATTTT. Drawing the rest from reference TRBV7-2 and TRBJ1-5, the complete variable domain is GAGVSQSPSNKVTEKGKDVELRCDPISGHTALYWYRQSLGQGLEFLIYFQGNSAPDKSGLPSDRFSAERTGGSVSTLTIQRTQQEDSAVYLCASSSGQGLQPQHFGDGTRLSIL.

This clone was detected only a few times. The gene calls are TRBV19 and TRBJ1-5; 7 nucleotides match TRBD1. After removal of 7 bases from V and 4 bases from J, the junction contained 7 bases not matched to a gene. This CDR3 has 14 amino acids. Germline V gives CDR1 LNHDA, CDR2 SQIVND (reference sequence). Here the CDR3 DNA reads TGTGCCAGTATAGCCGGGACAGAGAATCAGCCCCAGCATTTT. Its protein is CASIAGTENQPQHF. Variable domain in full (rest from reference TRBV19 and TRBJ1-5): DGGITQSPKYLFRKEGQNVTLSCEQNLNHDAMYWYRQDPGQGLRLIYYSQIVNDFQKGDIAEGYSVSREKKESFPLTVTSAQKNPTAFYLCASIAGTENQPQHFGDGTRLSIL.

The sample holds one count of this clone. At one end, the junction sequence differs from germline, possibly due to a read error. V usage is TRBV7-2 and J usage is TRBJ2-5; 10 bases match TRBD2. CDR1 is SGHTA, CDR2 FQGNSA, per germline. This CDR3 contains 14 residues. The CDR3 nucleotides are TGTGCCAGCAGTTTAGCGGGAGGTAGGGAGACCCAGTACTTC. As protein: CASSLAGGRETQYF.

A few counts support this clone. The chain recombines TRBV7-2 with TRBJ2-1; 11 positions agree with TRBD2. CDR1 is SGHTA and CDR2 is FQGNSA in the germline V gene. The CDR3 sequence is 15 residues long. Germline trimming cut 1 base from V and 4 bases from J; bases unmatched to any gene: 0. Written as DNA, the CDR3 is TGTGCCAGCAGCTTAGGACTAGCGGGATACAATGAGCAGTTCTTC. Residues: CASSLGLAGYNEQFF.

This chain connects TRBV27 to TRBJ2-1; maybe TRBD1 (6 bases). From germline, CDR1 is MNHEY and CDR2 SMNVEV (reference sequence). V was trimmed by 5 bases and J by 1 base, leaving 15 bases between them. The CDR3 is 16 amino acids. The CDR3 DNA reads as TGTGCCAGCAGTCCTCAGACAGGTGGATCCTACAATGAGCAGTTCTTC. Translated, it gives CASSPQTGGSYNEQFF.

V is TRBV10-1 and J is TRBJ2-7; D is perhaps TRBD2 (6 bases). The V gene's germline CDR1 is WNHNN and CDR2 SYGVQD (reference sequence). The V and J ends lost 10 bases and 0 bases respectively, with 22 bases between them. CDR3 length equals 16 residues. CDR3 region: CANPPRRRDLSYEQYF. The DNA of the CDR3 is TGCGCCAACCCCCCCCGGAGGCGGGATCTCTCCTACGAGCAGTACTTC.

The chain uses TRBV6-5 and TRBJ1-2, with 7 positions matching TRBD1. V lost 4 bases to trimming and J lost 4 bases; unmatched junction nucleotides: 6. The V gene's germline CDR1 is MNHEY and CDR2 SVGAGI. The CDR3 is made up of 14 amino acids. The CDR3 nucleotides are TGTGCCAGCAGTTCGCCGGGACAGCCCTATGGCTACACCTTC. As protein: CASSSPGQPYGYTF.

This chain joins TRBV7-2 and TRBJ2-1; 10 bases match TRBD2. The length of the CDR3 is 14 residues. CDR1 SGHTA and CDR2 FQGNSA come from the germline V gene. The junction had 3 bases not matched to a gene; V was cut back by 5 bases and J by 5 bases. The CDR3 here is CASSSGRGNNEQFF. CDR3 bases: TGTGCCAGCAGCAGCGGGAGGGGCAACAATGAGCAGTTCTTC.

CDR3 loop: CASRLAPLGGGEGTEAFF. The CDR3 bases are TGTGCAAGTCGCTTAGCCCCTCTAGGGGGGGGCGAAGGCACTGAAGCTTTCTTT. This rearrangement joins TRBV12-2 to TRBJ1-1. TRBV12-2 is listed as a pseudogene. The CDR3 contains 18 residues.

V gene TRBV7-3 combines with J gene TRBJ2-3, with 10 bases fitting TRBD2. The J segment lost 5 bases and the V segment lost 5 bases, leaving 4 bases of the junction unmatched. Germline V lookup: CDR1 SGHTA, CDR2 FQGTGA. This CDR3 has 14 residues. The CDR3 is CASSRTSGRDTQYF. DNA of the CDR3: TGTGCCAGCAGCCGGACTAGCGGTAGAGATACGCAGTATTTT. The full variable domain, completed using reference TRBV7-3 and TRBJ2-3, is GAGVSQTPSNKVTEKGKYVELRCDPISGHTALYWYRQSLGQGPEFLIYFQGTGAADDSGLPNDRFFAVRPEGSVSTLKIQRTERGDSAVYLCASSRTSGRDTQYFGPGTRLTVL.

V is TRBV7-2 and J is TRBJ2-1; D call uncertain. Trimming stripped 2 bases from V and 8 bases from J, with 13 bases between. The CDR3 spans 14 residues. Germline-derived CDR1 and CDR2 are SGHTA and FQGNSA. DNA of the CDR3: TGTGCCAGCAGCTTAAGCCCTACCGTGGATGAGCAGTTCTTC. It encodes CASSLSPTVDEQFF.

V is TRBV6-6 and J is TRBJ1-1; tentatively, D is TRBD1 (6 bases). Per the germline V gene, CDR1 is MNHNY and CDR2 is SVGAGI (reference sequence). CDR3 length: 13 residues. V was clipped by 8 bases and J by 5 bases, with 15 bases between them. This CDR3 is CASGTTSGTEAFF. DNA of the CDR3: TGTGCCAGCGGGACAACCTCTGGGACTGAAGCTTTCTTT.